Listed here are 15 T cell receptor beta chains from one sample, sequenced in a study of CD8 T cells in Susac syndrome. Random hexamers were used to reverse transcribe the RNA input (0.5 to 1 ug). TCRdb recomputed calls from the immunoSEQ multiplex PCR reads with MiXCR, one row per CDR3 protein. The sample shows around 200,000 distinct CDR3 sequences, just under 95% of them seen only once. The material sequenced was CD4+ T cells from PBMCs. The source of these receptors is a human donor with multiple sclerosis.

V usage is TRBV29-1 and J usage is TRBJ1-1, with a possible D match to TRBD1 (6 bases). The CDR3 is 12 amino acids. Germline lookup yields CDR1 SQVTM and CDR2 ANQGSEA. V was trimmed by 3 bases and J by 8 bases, leaving 13 bases between them. CDR3 nucleotides: TGCAGCGTTGACCGACAGGCGCAGGAAGCTTTCTTT. This sequence encodes CSVDRQAQEAFF.

The rearrangement uses TRBV9 and TRBJ1-2; D is perhaps TRBD1 (6 bases). The CDR3 runs to 15 residues. Trimming removed 0 bases from V and 0 bases from J, with 9 bases in between. Germline lookup yields CDR1 SGDLS and CDR2 YYNGEE. Here the CDR3 reads CASSVEQGTNYGYTF. The CDR3 coding sequence is TGTGCCAGCAGCGTAGAACAGGGCACTAACTATGGCTACACCTTC.

The chain carries TRBV10-3 and TRBJ1-1; the match to TRBD1 covers 9 bases. V gave up 9 bases and J gave up 0 bases; unmatched junction bases: 2. Germline values: CDR1 ENHRY, CDR2 SYGVKD. The CDR3 extends over 13 amino acids. The CDR3 DNA follows: TGTGCCATACAGGGGGCCTTGAACACTGAAGCTTTCTTT. As protein: CAIQGALNTEAFF.

The chain has TRBV11-2 and TRBJ2-1; D is uncertain. The CDR3 runs 13 residues. Germline V CDR1 and CDR2: SGHAT, FQNNGV. The germline V and J ends were trimmed by 1 base and 5 bases, with 6 bases remaining between them. In DNA form, the CDR3 reads TGTGCCAGCAGCTTAGGACTTAACAATGAGCAGTTCTTC. Translation gives CASSLGLNNEQFF.

This chain links TRBV7-9 with TRBJ2-1, with a weak D call TRBD2 (5 bases). V lost 5 bases to trimming and J lost 8 bases, with 10 bases between them. The CDR3 is 12 residues long. The germline V gene encodes CDR1 SEHNR and CDR2 FQNEAQ (reference sequence). The CDR3 nucleotides are TGTGCCAGCAGCCTTCTGGAGGATGAGCAGTTCTTC. It is translated as CASSLLEDEQFF.

The J gene is TRBJ2-1, the V gene TRBV30; 7 nucleotides line up with TRBD1. V was pared by 0 bases and J by 6 bases, with 5 bases of the junction left unmatched. Germline V gene sequence: CDR1 GTSNPN, CDR2 SVGIG (reference sequence). This CDR3 has 14 residues. CDR3 amino acids: CAWSVDRAPNEQFF. CDR3 DNA sequence: TGTGCCTGGAGTGTAGACAGGGCCCCCAATGAGCAGTTCTTC.

The chain carries TRBV4-1 and TRBJ1-1; the D gene is possibly TRBD1 (5 bases). Germline CDR1 MGHRA, CDR2 YSYEKL. There are 14 residues in the CDR3. Trimming shortened V by 5 bases and J by 5 bases, and 15 bases separated the two germline ends. The DNA for the CDR3 is TGCGCCAGCAGCTGGGGCCCGGGCCGGACTGAAGCTTTCTTT. Its protein product is CASSWGPGRTEAFF.

This chain joins TRBV29-1 and TRBJ2-7; D not certain. Germline CDR1 and CDR2: SQVTM and ANQGSEA. The CDR3 is 12 residues long. The V gene lost 7 bases and the J gene lost 2 bases, with 12 bases spanning the gap. The DNA for the CDR3 is TGCAGCGCCCGGGCGGCGGCCTACGAGCAGTACTTC. The encoded protein is CSARAAAYEQYF.

The CDR3 here is CSVYQRSSYNEQFF. CDR3 DNA sequence: TGCAGCGTTTACCAAAGGAGCTCCTACAATGAGCAGTTCTTC. The chain combines TRBV29-1 with TRBJ2-1; D unresolved. The V and J ends lost 5 bases and 0 bases respectively, with 11 bases between them. The germline V gene encodes CDR1 SQVTM and CDR2 ANQGSEA. The length of the CDR3 is 14 residues.

CDR3 nucleotide sequence: TGCAGTGCTAAGGACAGGGTTGGAGGCACAGATACGCAGTATTTT. Amino acids: CSAKDRVGGTDTQYF. The chain couples TRBV20-1 to TRBJ2-3; 8 nucleotides match TRBD1. This CDR3 is 15 amino acids long. Trimming at V came to 4 bases and at J to 1 base, leaving 7 bases not matched to a gene. Germline values: CDR1 DFQATT, CDR2 SNEGSKA (reference sequence).

The V and J genes are TRBV12-3 or TRBV12-4 and TRBJ2-3; possibly TRBD1 for D (7 bases). The CDR3 contains 16 residues. The germline V and J ends were trimmed by 7 bases and 3 bases, with 20 bases remaining between them. The DNA for the CDR3 is TGTGCCAGCACCCCATATCAGGGGGGTCGAACAGATACGCAGTATTTT. It codes for CASTPYQGGRTDTQYF.

This rearrangement joins TRBV7-8 to TRBJ2-1, with TRBD2 identical over 12 bases. The CDR3 extends over 18 amino acids. CDR1 and CDR2 from the germline V gene are SGHVS and FQNEAQ. The J segment lost 3 bases and the V segment lost 1 base, leaving 7 bases of the junction unmatched. CDR3 DNA sequence: TGTGCCAGCAGCTTAGGACTAGCGGGGGCCCGTAGCTACAATGAGCAGTTCTTC. Amino acids: CASSLGLAGARSYNEQFF.

CDR3 sequence reads: CSSGLSVQETQYF. The CDR3 nucleotides are TGCAGCTCCGGGTTAAGCGTTCAAGAGACCCAGTACTTC. The rearrangement joins TRBV29-1 to TRBJ2-5; unclear D gene. Trimming left V 8 bases short and J 2 bases short, with 15 bases between. This CDR3 has 13 residues. From germline, CDR1 is SQVTM and CDR2 ANQGSEA.

The CDR3 sequence is CAWAPRYRSSYEQYF. The CDR3 nucleotides are TGTGCCTGGGCTCCCCGATACCGGAGCTCCTACGAGCAGTACTTC. The rearrangement uses TRBV30 and TRBJ2-7; D is ambiguous. The V gene lost 5 bases and the J gene lost 0 bases, with 17 bases spanning the gap. Germline CDR1 is GTSNPN and CDR2 is SVGIG (reference sequence). This CDR3 comprises 15 residues.

This chain connects TRBV30 to TRBJ2-2, with a weak D call TRBD2 (5 bases). The CDR3 is 15 residues long. Trimming stripped 5 bases from V and 1 base from J, with 14 bases between. Germline assignment: CDR1 GTSNPN and CDR2 SVGIG (reference sequence). The CDR3 reads CAWGLAPGNTGELFF. CDR3 in DNA: TGTGCCTGGGGTCTAGCACCAGGGAACACCGGGGAGCTGTTTTTT.